This is a list of T cell receptor beta chains from one sample in a study of blood T cells in healthy people across ages. TCRdb fed the 5' RACE reads into MiXCR, producing one record per CDR3 protein. The top ten hold 15% to 20% of the sample, which has some 710,000 distinct CDR3 sequences, 46% seen once. Sample: blood. These receptor sequences come from a man aged 80 or over in good health. CDR3s include the opening cysteine and the closing phenylalanine or tryptophan.

V gene: TRBV2
CDR3 protein: CASSDRGSSYNEQYF

V gene: TRBV10-3
CDR3 protein: CAISDFSLEANTEAFF

V gene: TRBV5-1
CDR3 protein: CASSLSLRGLSSYNEQFF

V gene: TRBV7-2
CDR3 protein: CASSFGRRIGYDEQFF

V gene: TRBV6-2/TRBV6-3
CDR3 protein: CASSYSGFGGSNQPQHF

V gene: TRBV5-1
CDR3 protein: CASVWDRTQTGELFF

V gene: TRBV7-2
CDR3 protein: CASSLTVLLAGANVLTF

V gene: TRBV27
CDR3 protein: CASSHNPGGGSTDTQYF

V gene: TRBV29-1
CDR3 protein: CSVEVHRGKAYEQYF

V gene: TRBV6-5
CDR3 protein: CASSSSEPYNEQFF

V gene: TRBV20-1
CDR3 protein: CSARERRTLNTGELFF

V gene: TRBV14
CDR3 protein: CASSQALLVSEQFF

V gene: TRBV12-3/TRBV12-4
CDR3 protein: CASSLRQGRTGELFF

V gene: TRBV7-2
CDR3 protein: CASSLGIVRTRRTEAFF

V gene: TRBV29-1
CDR3 protein: CGVVTGANVLTF

V gene: TRBV20-1
CDR3 protein: CSARAGTSGSSSYNEQYF

V gene: TRBV2
CDR3 protein: CASRATGGVGETQYF

V gene: TRBV5-1
CDR3 protein: CASSLEGGPNTEAFF

V gene: TRBV5-1
CDR3 protein: CASSLFSKLAEFYNEQFF

V gene: TRBV7-2
CDR3 protein: CASSRSGSSDTQYF

V gene: TRBV9
CDR3 protein: CASSASGTGGYNEQFF

V gene: TRBV30
CDR3 protein: CAWTGISYEQYF

V gene: TRBV21-1
CDR3 protein: CASSPQEGHTGELFF

V gene: TRBV12-3/TRBV12-4
CDR3 protein: CASSDRDRGLQKETQYF

V gene: TRBV20-1
CDR3 protein: CSARVGSRGYTF

V gene: TRBV20-1
CDR3 protein: CSAQDRGRLSEQFF

V gene: TRBV12-3/TRBV12-4
CDR3 protein: CASSPRDRSQETQYF

V gene: TRBV11-2
CDR3 protein: CASSLQTTSSYEQYF

V gene: TRBV20-1
CDR3 protein: CSAGRLAGYQETQYF

V gene: TRBV20-1
CDR3 protein: CSARDRGRVNEQYF

V gene: TRBV7-9
CDR3 protein: CASSLELAVTYEQYF

V gene: TRBV27
CDR3 protein: CASSSSRQVNSPLHF

V gene: TRBV2
CDR3 protein: CASSGGAPSTDTQYF

V gene: TRBV7-9
CDR3 protein: CGSSLAGGSYNEQFF

V gene: TRBV15
CDR3 protein: CATSRVPAGSYEQYF

V gene: TRBV28
CDR3 protein: CASRLAGGYISTDTQYF

V gene: TRBV28
CDR3 protein: CASSLWEGEETQYF

V gene: TRBV9
CDR3 protein: CASSVVGMASGEQFF

V gene: TRBV6-2/TRBV6-3
CDR3 protein: CASSQAHGGSSYEQYF

V gene: TRBV20-1
CDR3 protein: CSASLGSSRGGPISTDTQYF

V gene: TRBV12-3/TRBV12-4
CDR3 protein: CASSHHGTYNEQFF

V gene: TRBV25-1
CDR3 protein: CTSSARVTSYNEQFF

V gene: TRBV9
CDR3 protein: CASSSLGLTF

V gene: TRBV12-3/TRBV12-4
CDR3 protein: CASSLARASEQFF

V gene: TRBV20-1
CDR3 protein: CSASTDGTGFEQYF

V gene: TRBV20-1
CDR3 protein: CSALRTQETRYF

V gene: TRBV20-1
CDR3 protein: CSAKTGLPYNEQFF

V gene: TRBV27
CDR3 protein: CASSSLSSGGNQPQHF

V gene: TRBV20-1
CDR3 protein: CSARDGSGLTYNEQYF

V gene: TRBV5-1
CDR3 protein: CASRGTDTGELFF

V gene: TRBV6-5
CDR3 protein: CASSYGAAGVADTQYF

V gene: TRBV27
CDR3 protein: CASSVAPNQPQHF

V gene: TRBV25-1
CDR3 protein: CASRGESSYEQYF

V gene: TRBV2
CDR3 protein: CASRGFEQYF

V gene: TRBV9
CDR3 protein: CASSVRALSSYNEQFF

V gene: TRBV28
CDR3 protein: CASSLPRLERNYYNEQFF

V gene: TRBV12-3/TRBV12-4
CDR3 protein: CASSFEGGSTDTQYF

V gene: TRBV30
CDR3 protein: CAWSGTGIQPQHF

V gene: TRBV19
CDR3 protein: CASGQQSSYNSPLHF

V gene: TRBV20-1
CDR3 protein: CSAKMLAISYNEQFF